Shown below are 21 T cell receptor beta chains from a single sample sequenced in a study of blood T cell repertoires in COVID-19. Repertoires were generated with immunoSEQ multiplex PCR, while TCRdb's copy carries only in-frame clones and drops some. The profile covers more than 250,000 clones, with around 85% appearing a single time and 2% to 2.5% taken by the ten largest. The sequencing input was peripheral blood. The receptors stem from a woman in her thirties who had recovered from COVID-19.

The chain links TRBV5-8 to TRBJ2-5; D is ambiguous. Per germline, CDR1 SGHTS and CDR2 YDEGEE. The CDR3 is made up of 14 amino acids. With 0 bases removed from V and 1 base from J, the gap between germline ends came to 7 bases. CDR3 residues: CASSLGTVQETQYF. The DNA of the CDR3 is TGTGCCAGCAGCTTGGGAACAGTCCAAGAGACCCAGTACTTC.

The chain combines TRBV5-8 with TRBJ2-1, with a tentative D call TRBD2 (6 bases). V lost 0 bases and J lost 5, with 15 bases in between. This CDR3 comprises 16 residues. Germline V gene lookup returns CDR1 SGHTS and CDR2 YDEGEE. Here the CDR3 reads CASSLVMGERDNEQFF. Written as DNA, the CDR3 is TGTGCCAGCAGCTTGGTGATGGGAGAGCGGGACAATGAGCAGTTCTTC.

The V call is TRBV2, the J call TRBJ2-6, with D tentatively TRBD1 (6 bases). Per the germline V gene, CDR1 is SNHLY and CDR2 is FYNNEI. The CDR3 extends over 15 amino acids. Trimming took 5 bases from V and 0 from J, leaving 8 bases between them. In DNA, the CDR3 is TGTGCCAGCAGTCCCAGGGGCTCTGGGGCCAACGTCCTGACTTTC. Amino acids: CASSPRGSGANVLTF.

V is TRBV13 and J is TRBJ2-3, with unresolved D. Germline V gene data show CDR1 as PRHDT and CDR2 as FYEKMQ (reference sequence). Between the trimmed V and J ends, which lost 2 bases and 6 bases, there was a span of 6 bases. The CDR3 consists of 12 residues. The CDR3 loop reads CASSLLEDTQYF. CDR3 sequence (DNA): TGTGCCAGCAGCTTACTAGAGGATACGCAGTATTTT.

About this clone itself: The sample carries other DNA sequences with the same CDR3. The V gene is TRBV2, the J gene TRBJ1-5; D is uncertain. The CDR3 sequence is 12 residues long. Per the germline V gene, CDR1 is SNHLY and CDR2 is FYNNEI. Trimming removed 6 bases at V and 6 bases at J, with 9 bases between. DNA for the CDR3: TGTGCCAGCAGCGATGAGGTTCAGCCCCAGCATTTT. Amino acids: CASSDEVQPQHF.

The V and J genes are TRBV19 and TRBJ1-1; D possibly corresponds to TRBD1 (6 bases). Between the trimmed V and J ends, which lost 6 bases and 5 bases, there was a span of 13 bases. The CDR3 covers 13 residues. The germline V gene has CDR1 LNHDA and CDR2 SQIVND (reference sequence). Here the CDR3 reads CASRGDIGTEAFF. CDR3 in DNA: TGTGCCAGTAGGGGGGACATCGGGACTGAAGCTTTCTTT.

A single count supports this clone. The chain combines TRBV18 with TRBJ2-5; 8 nucleotides agree with TRBD1. The ends lost 3 bases at V and 2 bases at J; junction bases unmatched: 8. CDR3 size: 16 residues. Germline lookup yields CDR1 KGHSH and CDR2 LQKENI. The DNA for the CDR3 is TGTGCCAGCTCACCTGGGGACAGGCCGATACAAGAGACCCAGTACTTC. Amino acids: CASSPGDRPIQETQYF.

J is TRBJ1-5 and V is TRBV28; tentative D call: TRBD1 (5 bases). The CDR3 spans 16 residues. The V gene's germline CDR1 is MDHEN and CDR2 SYDVKM. The V gene lost 0 bases and the J gene lost 1 base, with 10 bases spanning the gap. The CDR3 sequence: CASSLWGQGSNQPQHF. In DNA form, the CDR3 reads TGTGCCAGCAGTTTATGGGGGCAGGGAAGCAATCAGCCCCAGCATTTT.

The V and J genes are TRBV5-1 and TRBJ2-7, with D unresolved. V dropped 1 base and J dropped 3 bases, with 8 bases sitting between them. Germline V gene lookup returns CDR1 SGHRS and CDR2 YFSETQ. CDR3 length equals 13 residues. The CDR3: CASSLSLNYEQYF. The CDR3 DNA reads as TGCGCCAGCAGCTTGTCCCTTAACTACGAGCAGTACTTC.

This chain joins TRBV3-1 (or the pseudogene TRBV3-2) and TRBJ1-2; 9 nucleotides line up with TRBD1. Germline CDR1 and CDR2: LGHDT and YNNKEL (reference sequence). The V gene end was trimmed by 4 bases and the J gene end by 4 bases; junction bases not matched to a gene: 13. CDR3 length: 17 residues. The CDR3 sequence is CASSPHATGGYGYGYTF. In DNA form, the CDR3 reads TGTGCCAGCAGCCCTCACGCCACAGGGGGCTATGGCTATGGCTACACCTTC.

On this clone: The sample has other DNA sequences that encode this CDR3 too. The V gene is TRBV4-1, the J gene TRBJ2-1, with no clear D. CDR3 length: 12 amino acids. CDR1 is MGHRA, CDR2 YSYEKL, per germline. V lost 0 bases and J lost 7, with 4 bases in between. CDR3 protein: CASSQDRNEQFF. The CDR3, as DNA: TGCGCCAGCAGCCAAGATCGTAATGAGCAGTTCTTC.

CDR3 sequence: CASSLDSFLQETQYF. The DNA for the CDR3 is TGTGCCAGCAGCTTGGACAGCTTTTTGCAAGAGACCCAGTACTTC. This chain uses TRBV5-4 with TRBJ2-5, with D unresolved. The V and J ends lost 0 bases and 2 bases respectively, with 11 bases between them. Germline V gene sequence: CDR1 SGHNT, CDR2 YYREEE (reference sequence). This CDR3 region has 15 residues.

The genes are TRBV11-2 and TRBJ2-7; 7 bases are a match to TRBD2. The CDR3 is 12 amino acids. Germline loops: CDR1 SGHAT, CDR2 FQNNGV. V was clipped by 4 bases and J by 4 bases; unmatched bases: 1. As DNA, the CDR3 is TGTGCCAGCAGCTCACTAGCGTACGAGCAGTACTTC. Translation gives CASSSLAYEQYF. Complete variable domain (other parts from reference TRBV11-2 and TRBJ2-7): EAGVAQSPRYKIIEKRQSVAFWCNPISGHATLYWYQQILGQGPKLLIQFQNNGVVDDSQLPKDRFSAERLKGVDSTLKIQPAKLEDSAVYLCASSSLAYEQYFGPGTRLTVT.

The chain combines TRBV10-3 with TRBJ2-7, with D maybe TRBD1 (6 bases). V shed 3 bases and J shed 6 bases, with 21 bases lying between them. The CDR3 totals 16 residues. The germline V gene has CDR1 ENHRY and CDR2 SYGVKD. DNA of the CDR3: TGTGCCATCAGTGATCCGAACAGGGCCCCCTCTATCGAGCAGTACTTC. This encodes CAISDPNRAPSIEQYF.

The chain couples TRBV19 to TRBJ2-1, with D maybe TRBD1 (6 bases). The CDR3 length is 17 residues. Germline CDR1 is LNHDA and CDR2 is SQIVND (reference sequence). Deletions cut 1 base from V and 4 bases from J, with 17 bases between. The CDR3 DNA is TGTGCCAGTAGTATAGCCACCGGACAGTCTCAATACAATGAGCAGTTCTTC. It codes for CASSIATGQSQYNEQFF.

The genes are TRBV7-2 and TRBJ1-1, with 8 nucleotides matching TRBD1. Germline CDR1 and CDR2: SGHTA and FQGNSA. V shed 5 bases and J 10 bases; nucleotides not matched to a gene: 9. CDR3 length equals 13 residues. The CDR3 region has the DNA TGTGCCAGCAGCGCCTATGTCGACAGGGGAGCTTTCTTT. Its translation is CASSAYVDRGAFF.

The rearrangement uses TRBV27 and TRBJ2-7; possibly TRBD2 for D (5 bases). Trimming pared 1 base from V and 3 bases from J, leaving 13 bases between. Per the germline V gene, CDR1 is MNHEY and CDR2 is SMNVEV (reference sequence). The CDR3 is 15 residues long. As DNA, the CDR3 is TGTGCCAGCAGTTTATTGGGAAGGACTGACTACGAGCAGTACTTC. Protein product: CASSLLGRTDYEQYF.

The rearrangement joins TRBV3-1 (or the pseudogene TRBV3-2) to TRBJ2-7; D call uncertain. The CDR3 is made up of 13 amino acids. Trimming removed 1 base from V and 0 bases from J, with 4 bases in between. Germline loops: CDR1 LGHDT, CDR2 YNNKEL (reference sequence). In DNA, the CDR3 is TGTGCCAGCAGCCAAGGTAGCTCCTACGAGCAGTACTTC. This sequence encodes CASSQGSSYEQYF.

The rearrangement joins TRBV5-5 to TRBJ1-2, with 7 bases identical to TRBD1. V gave up 5 bases and J gave up 2 bases; unmatched junction bases: 6. There are 14 residues in the CDR3. From germline, CDR1 is SGHKS and CDR2 YYEKEE (reference sequence). CDR3 protein: CASRPGTENYGYTF. CDR3 bases: TGTGCCAGCAGGCCCGGGACAGAAAACTATGGCTACACCTTC. The full variable domain, rest sourced from reference TRBV5-5 and TRBJ1-2, is DAGVTQSPTHLIKTRGQQVTLRCSPISGHKSVSWYQQVLGQGPQFIFQYYEKEERGRGNFPDRFSARQFPNYSSELNVNALLLGDSALYLCASRPGTENYGYTFGSGTRLTVV.

The chain carries TRBV6-5 and TRBJ2-1; 7 bases fit TRBD2. This CDR3 has 14 amino acids. The V and J ends lost 4 bases and 8 bases, in that order; junction bases with no gene match: 8. Germline assignment: CDR1 MNHEY and CDR2 SVGAGI. The CDR3 sequence is CASSSRVGGDEQFF. CDR3 nucleotides: TGTGCCAGCAGTTCTAGGGTTGGGGGGGATGAGCAGTTCTTC.

The chain has TRBV19 and TRBJ2-1, with TRBD2 matching 14 bases. Trimming removed 3 bases from V and 3 bases from J; junction bases left unmatched: 10. There are 19 residues in the CDR3. Germline V CDR1 and CDR2: LNHDA, SQIVND (reference sequence). The chain's CDR3 is CASSMPTSGRVSVYNEQFF. The CDR3 nucleotides are TGTGCCAGTAGTATGCCGACTAGCGGGAGGGTTAGTGTCTACAATGAGCAGTTCTTC.